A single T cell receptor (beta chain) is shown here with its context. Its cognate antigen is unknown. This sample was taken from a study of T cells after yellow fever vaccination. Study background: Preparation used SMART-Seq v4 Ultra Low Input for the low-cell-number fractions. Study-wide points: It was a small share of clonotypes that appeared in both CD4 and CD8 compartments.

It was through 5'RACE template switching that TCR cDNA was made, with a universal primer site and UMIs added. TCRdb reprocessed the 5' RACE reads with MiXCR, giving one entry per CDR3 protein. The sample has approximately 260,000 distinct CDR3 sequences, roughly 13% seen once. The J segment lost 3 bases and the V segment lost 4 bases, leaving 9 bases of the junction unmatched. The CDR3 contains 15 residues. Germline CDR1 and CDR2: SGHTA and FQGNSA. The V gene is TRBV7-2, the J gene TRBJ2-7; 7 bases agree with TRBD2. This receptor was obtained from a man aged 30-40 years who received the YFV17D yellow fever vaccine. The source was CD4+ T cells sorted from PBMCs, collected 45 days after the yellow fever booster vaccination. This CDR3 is CASSSRLAGGYEQYF. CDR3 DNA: TGTGCCAGCAGCTCGCGGTTAGCGGGTGGCTACGAGCAGTACTTC.